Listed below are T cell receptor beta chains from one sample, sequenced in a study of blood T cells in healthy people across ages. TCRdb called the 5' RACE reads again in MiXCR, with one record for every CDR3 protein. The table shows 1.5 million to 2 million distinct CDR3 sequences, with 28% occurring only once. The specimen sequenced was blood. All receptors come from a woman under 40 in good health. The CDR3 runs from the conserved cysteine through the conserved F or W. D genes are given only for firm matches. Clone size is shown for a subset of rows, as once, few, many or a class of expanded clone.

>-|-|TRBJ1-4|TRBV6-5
TGTGCCAGCAGTTTAGCGGGACACAGTGAAAAACTGTTTTTT
CASSLAGHSEKLFF
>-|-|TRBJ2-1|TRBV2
TGTGCCACCCAGACAGGGAGGAGTCTAGGTGAGCAGTTCTTC
CATQTGRSLGEQFF
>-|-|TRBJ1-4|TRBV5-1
TGCGCCAGCAGCTTAGCTCCAACTAATGAAAAACTGTTTTTT
CASSLAPTNEKLFF
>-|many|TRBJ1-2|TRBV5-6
TGTGCCAGCAGCCCGACGGCGGGGGTAAACTCCTATGGCTACACCTTC
CASSPTAGVNSYGYTF
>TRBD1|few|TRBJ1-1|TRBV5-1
TGCGCCAGCAGCCCGGGGACAGCCAGACTGAACACTGAAGCTTTCTTT
CASSPGTARLNTEAFF
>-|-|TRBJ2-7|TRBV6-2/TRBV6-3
TGTGCCAGCGGCCTCCGGCCGGTCTACGAGCAGTACTTC
CASGLRPVYEQYF
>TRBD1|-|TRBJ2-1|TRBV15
TGTGCCACCAGCAGGGACAGGGGGGCGGCGTTCTTC
CATSRDRGAAFF
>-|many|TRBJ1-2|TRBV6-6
TGTGCCAGCTCCCGAGCGGAGTTCTATGGCTACACCTTC
CASSRAEFYGYTF
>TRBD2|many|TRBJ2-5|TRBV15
TGTGCCACAGCGCTCCGGAGCGGGGGAGAGACCCAGTACTTC
CATALRSGGETQYF
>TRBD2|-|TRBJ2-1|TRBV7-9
TGTGCCAGCAGCTCCTCACTAGCGGGAGGGCCGGTCCGGGGTGAGCAGTTCTTC
CASSSSLAGGPVRGEQFF
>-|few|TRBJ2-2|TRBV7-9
TGTGCCAGCAGCCGTACGGGGACCGGGGAGCTGTTTTTT
CASSRTGTGELFF
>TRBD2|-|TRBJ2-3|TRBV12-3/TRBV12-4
TGTGCCAGCAGTCACCCCGGACTAGCGGTGACAGATACGCAGTATTTT
CASSHPGLAVTDTQYF
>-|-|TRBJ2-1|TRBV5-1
TGCGCCAGCAGACAACGGGACGGCACTGAGGAGCAGTTCTTC
CASRQRDGTEEQFF
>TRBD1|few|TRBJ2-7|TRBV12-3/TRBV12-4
TGTGCCAGCAGTTCAACAGCAGGGGGTGAGCAGTACTTC
CASSSTAGGEQYF
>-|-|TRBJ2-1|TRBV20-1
TGCAGTGCTACGGTGGGGGGATCCTACAATGAGCAGTTCTTC
CSATVGGSYNEQFF
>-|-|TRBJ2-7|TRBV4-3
TGCGCCAGCAGCCAAGATCGGGGCCGAATGTACGAGCAGTACTTC
CASSQDRGRMYEQYF
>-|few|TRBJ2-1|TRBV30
TGTGCCTGGAGTGTCCGACAGAAGAGCTCCTACAATGAGCAGTTCTTC
CAWSVRQKSSYNEQFF
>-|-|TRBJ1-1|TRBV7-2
TGTGCCAGCAGCCCCGGGTGGAGTGAAGCTTTCTTT
CASSPGWSEAFF
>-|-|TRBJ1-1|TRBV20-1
TGCAGTGCTAGGTGGCAAATGAATACTGAAGCTTTCTTT
CSARWQMNTEAFF
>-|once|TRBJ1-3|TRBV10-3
TGTGCCATCAGTGACGCGGGTAACTCTGGAAACACCATATATTTT
CAISDAGNSGNTIYF
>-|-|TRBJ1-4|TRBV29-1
TGCAGCGTTGAATTAGCAACTAATGAAAAACGGTTTTTT
CSVELATNEKRFF
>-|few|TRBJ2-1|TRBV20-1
TGCAGTGCGACGACAGCGCGGGATGACTACAATGAGCAGTTCTTC
CSATTARDDYNEQFF
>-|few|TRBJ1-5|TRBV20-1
TGCAGTGTCAGTGGGATAAATAGCAATCAGCCCCAGCATTTT
CSVSGINSNQPQHF
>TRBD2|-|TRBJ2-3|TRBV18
TGTGCCAGCTCACTAGGACTAGCGGGAGAGGCGCAGTATTTT
CASSLGLAGEAQYF
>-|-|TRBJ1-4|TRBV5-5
TGTGCCAGCAGCTTGGTGCTGGGACGCACTAATGAAAAACTGTTTTTT
CASSLVLGRTNEKLFF
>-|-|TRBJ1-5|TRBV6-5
TGTGCCACAAGGACGGGAAATAGCAATCAGCCCCAGCATTTT
CATRTGNSNQPQHF
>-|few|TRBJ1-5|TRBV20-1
TGCAGTGCCACACATGAGGGGCCCCAGCATTTT
CSATHEGPQHF
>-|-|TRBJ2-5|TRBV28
TGTGCCAGCAGGTTCAGGCGTACCCAAGAGACCCAGTACTTC
CASRFRRTQETQYF
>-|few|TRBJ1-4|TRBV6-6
TGTGCCAGCACCCGAGAATTAGCCCGAGAAAAACTGTTTTTT
CASTRELAREKLFF
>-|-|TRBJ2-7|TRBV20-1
TGCAGTGCTAGAGATCCTTCGGGGATCGACGAGCAGTACTTC
CSARDPSGIDEQYF
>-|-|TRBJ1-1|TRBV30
TGTGCCTGGAAGACCGGGACGGCGAACACTAAAGCTTTCTTT
CAWKTGTANTKAFF